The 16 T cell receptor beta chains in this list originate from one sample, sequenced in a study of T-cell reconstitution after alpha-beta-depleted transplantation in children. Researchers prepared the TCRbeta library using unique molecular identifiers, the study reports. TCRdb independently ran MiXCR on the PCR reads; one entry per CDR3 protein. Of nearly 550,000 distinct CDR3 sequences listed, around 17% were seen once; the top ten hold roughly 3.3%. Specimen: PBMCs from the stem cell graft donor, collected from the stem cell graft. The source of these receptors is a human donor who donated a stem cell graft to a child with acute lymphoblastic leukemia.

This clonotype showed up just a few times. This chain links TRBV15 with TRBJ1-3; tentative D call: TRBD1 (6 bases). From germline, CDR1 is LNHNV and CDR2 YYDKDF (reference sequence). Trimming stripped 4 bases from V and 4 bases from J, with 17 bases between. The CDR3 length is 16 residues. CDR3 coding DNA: TGTGCCACCAGCAAATCGGGGGCCGGTTGGGGAAACACCATATATTTT. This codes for CATSKSGAGWGNTIYF. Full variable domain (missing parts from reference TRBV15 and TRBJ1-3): DAMVIQNPRYQVTQFGKPVTLSCSQTLNHNVMYWYQQKSSQAPKLLFHYYDKDFNNEADTPDNFQSRRPNTSFCFLDIRSPGLGDTAMYLCATSKSGAGWGNTIYFGEGSWLTVV.

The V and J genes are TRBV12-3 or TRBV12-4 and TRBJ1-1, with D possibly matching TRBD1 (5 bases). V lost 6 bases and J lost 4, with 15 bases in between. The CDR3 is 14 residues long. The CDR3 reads CASSEPGTFTEAFF. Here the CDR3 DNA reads TGTGCCAGCAGCGAGCCCGGGACCTTCACTGAAGCTTTCTTT.

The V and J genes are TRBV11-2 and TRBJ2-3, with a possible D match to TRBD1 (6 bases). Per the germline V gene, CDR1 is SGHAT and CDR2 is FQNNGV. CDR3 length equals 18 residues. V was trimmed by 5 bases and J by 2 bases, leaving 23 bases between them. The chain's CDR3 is CASSLTPPGHFSTDTQYF. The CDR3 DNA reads TGTGCCAGCAGCCTTACTCCACCGGGACACTTTTCCACAGATACGCAGTATTTT.

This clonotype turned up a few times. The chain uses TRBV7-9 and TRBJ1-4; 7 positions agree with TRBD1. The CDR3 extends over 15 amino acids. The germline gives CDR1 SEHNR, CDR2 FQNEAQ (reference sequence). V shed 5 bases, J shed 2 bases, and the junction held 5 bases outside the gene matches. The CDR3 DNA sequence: TGTGCCAGCAGCCCCAACAGGGGCACTAATGAAAAACTGTTTTTT. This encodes CASSPNRGTNEKLFF.

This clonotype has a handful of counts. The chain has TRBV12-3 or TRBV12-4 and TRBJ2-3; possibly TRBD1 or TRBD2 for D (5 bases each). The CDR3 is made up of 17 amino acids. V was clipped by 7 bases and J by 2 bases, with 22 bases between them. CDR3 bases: TGTGCCAGCAATATCGCAGGGACGATGATCCTCACAGATACGCAGTATTTT. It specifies CASNIAGTMILTDTQYF.

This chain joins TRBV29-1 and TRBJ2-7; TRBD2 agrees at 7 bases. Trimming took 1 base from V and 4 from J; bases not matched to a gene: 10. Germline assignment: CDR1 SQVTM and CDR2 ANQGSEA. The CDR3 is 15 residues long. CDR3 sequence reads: CSVEAGGRGVYEQYF. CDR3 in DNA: TGCAGCGTTGAAGCGGGCGGGAGAGGAGTGTACGAGCAGTACTTC.

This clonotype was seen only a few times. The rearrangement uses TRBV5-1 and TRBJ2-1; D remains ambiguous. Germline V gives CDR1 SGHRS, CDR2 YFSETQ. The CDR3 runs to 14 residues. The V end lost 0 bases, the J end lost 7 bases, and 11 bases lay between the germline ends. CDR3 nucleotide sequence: TGCGCCAGCAGCTTGGCCGTGTCCCCTAATGAGCAGTTCTTC. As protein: CASSLAVSPNEQFF.

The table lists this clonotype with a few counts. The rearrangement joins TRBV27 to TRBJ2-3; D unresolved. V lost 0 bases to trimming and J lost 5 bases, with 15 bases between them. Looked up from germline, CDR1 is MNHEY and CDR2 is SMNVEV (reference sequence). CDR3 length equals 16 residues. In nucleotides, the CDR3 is TGTGCCAGCAGTTTATCGGCCAGCGCGGTTTTAGATACGCAGTATTTT. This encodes CASSLSASAVLDTQYF.

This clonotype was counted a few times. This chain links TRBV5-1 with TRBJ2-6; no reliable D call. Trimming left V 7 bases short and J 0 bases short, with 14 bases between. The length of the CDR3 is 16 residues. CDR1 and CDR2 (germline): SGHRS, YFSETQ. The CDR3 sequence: CASRPYDLSGANVLTF. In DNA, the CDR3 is TGCGCCAGCCGCCCTTACGACCTCTCTGGGGCCAACGTCCTGACTTTC.

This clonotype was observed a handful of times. Written as DNA, the CDR3 is TGCAGTGCTAGAAGTGACAGGGGACTAGCGTCCTCCTACAATGAGCAGTTCTTC. Translating gives CSARSDRGLASSYNEQFF. The chain joins TRBV20-1 to TRBJ2-1; 10 bases fit TRBD2. Germline assignment: CDR1 DFQATT and CDR2 SNEGSKA (reference sequence). The CDR3 is made up of 18 amino acids. With V trimmed by 2 bases and J by 0 bases, 10 bases remained unmatched.

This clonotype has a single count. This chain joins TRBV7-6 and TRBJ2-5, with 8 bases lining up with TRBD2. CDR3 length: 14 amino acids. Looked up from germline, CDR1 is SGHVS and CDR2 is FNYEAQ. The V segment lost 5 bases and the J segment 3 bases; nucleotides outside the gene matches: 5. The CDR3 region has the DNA TGTGCCAGCAGCCCTCTGCGGGAGGAAGAGACCCAGTACTTC. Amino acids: CASSPLREEETQYF. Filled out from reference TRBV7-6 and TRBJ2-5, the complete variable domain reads GAGVSQSPRYKVTKRGQDVALRCDPISGHVSLYWYRQALGQGPEFLTYFNYEAQQDKSGLPNDRFSAERPEGSISTLTIQRTEQRDSAMYRCASSPLREEETQYFGPGTRLLVL.

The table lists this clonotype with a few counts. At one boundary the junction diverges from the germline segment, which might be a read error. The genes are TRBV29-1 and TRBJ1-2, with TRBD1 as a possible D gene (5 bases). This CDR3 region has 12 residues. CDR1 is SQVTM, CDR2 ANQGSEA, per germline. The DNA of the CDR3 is TGCAGCGTTGAAGCCAGGGAAGGAGGCTCTGCCTTC. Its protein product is CSVEAREGGSAF.

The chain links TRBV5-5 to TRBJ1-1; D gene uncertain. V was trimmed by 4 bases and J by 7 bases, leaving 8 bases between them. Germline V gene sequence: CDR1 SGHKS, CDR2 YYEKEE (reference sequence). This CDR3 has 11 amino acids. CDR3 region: CASSTGFEAFF. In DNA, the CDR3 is TGTGCCAGCAGCACGGGCTTTGAAGCTTTCTTT.

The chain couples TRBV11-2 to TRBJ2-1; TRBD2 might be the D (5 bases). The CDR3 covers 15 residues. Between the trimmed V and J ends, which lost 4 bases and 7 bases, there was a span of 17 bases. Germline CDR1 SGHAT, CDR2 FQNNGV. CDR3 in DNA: TGTGCCAGCAGCTCCGGACCAGGCGGGTTAAATGAGCAGTTCTTC. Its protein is CASSSGPGGLNEQFF.

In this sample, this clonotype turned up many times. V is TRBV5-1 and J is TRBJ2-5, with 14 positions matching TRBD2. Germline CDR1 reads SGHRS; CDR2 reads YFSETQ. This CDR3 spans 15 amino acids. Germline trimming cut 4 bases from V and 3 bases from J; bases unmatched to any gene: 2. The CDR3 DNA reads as TGCGCCAGCAGCGCGGGACTAGCGGGAGAAGAGACCCAGTACTTC. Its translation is CASSAGLAGEETQYF. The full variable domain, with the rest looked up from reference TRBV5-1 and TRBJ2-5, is KAGVTQTPRYLIKTRGQQVTLSCSPISGHRSVSWYQQTPGQGLQFLFEYFSETQRNKGNFPGRFSGRQFSNSRSEMNVSTLELGDSALYLCASSAGLAGEETQYFGPGTRLLVL.

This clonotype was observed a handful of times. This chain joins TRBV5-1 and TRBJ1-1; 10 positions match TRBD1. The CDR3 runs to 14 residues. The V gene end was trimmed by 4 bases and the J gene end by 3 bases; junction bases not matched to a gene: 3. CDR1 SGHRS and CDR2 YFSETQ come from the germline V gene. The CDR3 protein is CASSIGQGDTEAFF. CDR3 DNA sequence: TGCGCCAGCAGCATCGGACAGGGGGACACTGAAGCTTTCTTT.